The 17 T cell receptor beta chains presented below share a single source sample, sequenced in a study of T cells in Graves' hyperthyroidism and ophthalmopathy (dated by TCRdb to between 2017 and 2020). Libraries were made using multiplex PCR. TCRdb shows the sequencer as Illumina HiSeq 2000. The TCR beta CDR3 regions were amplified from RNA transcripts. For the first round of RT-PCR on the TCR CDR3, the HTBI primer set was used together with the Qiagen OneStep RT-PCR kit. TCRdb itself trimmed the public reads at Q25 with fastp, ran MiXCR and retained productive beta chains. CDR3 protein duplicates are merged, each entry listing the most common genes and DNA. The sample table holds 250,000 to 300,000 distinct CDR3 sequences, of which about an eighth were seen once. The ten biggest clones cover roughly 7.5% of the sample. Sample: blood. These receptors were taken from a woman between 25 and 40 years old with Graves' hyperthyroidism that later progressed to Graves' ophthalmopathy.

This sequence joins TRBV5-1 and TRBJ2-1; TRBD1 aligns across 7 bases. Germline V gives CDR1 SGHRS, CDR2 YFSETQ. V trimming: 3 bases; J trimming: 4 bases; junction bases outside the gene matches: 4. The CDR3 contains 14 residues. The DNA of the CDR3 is TGCGCCAGCAGCTGGGGGACAGATTACAATGAGCAGTTCTTC. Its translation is CASSWGTDYNEQFF.

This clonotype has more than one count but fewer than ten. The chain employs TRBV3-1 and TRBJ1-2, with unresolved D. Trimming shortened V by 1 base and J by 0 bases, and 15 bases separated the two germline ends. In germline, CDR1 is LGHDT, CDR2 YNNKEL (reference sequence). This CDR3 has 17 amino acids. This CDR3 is CASSQAPSIVANYGYTF. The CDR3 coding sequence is TGTGCCAGCAGCCAAGCTCCCTCCATAGTCGCTAACTATGGCTACACCTTC.

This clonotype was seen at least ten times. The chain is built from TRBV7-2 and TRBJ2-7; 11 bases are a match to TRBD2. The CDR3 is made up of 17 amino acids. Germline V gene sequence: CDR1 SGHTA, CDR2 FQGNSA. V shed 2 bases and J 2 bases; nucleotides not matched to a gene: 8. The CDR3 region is CASSLWSSGRLAYEQYF. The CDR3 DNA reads TGTGCCAGCAGCTTATGGTCTAGCGGGAGGCTAGCCTACGAGCAGTACTTC.

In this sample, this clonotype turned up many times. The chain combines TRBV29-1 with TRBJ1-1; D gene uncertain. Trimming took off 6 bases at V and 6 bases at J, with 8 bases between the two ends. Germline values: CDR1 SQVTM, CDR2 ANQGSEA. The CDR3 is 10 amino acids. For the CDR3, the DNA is TGCAGCGTGCCACAGCCTGAAGCTTTCTTT. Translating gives CSVPQPEAFF.

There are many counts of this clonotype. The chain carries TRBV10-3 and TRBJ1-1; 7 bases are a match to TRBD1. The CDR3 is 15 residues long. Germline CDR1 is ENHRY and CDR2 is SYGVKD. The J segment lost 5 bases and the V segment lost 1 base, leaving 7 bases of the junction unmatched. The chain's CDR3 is CAISEYHRGGTEAFF. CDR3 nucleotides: TGTGCCATCAGTGAGTACCACAGGGGTGGGACTGAAGCTTTCTTT.

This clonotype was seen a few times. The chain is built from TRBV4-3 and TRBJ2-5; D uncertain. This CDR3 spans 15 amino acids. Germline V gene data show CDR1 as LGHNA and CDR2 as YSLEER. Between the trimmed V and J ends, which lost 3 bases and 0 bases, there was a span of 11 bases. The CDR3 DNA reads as TGCGCCAGCAGCCAGTCGAGGACCTACCAAGAGACCCAGTACTTC. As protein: CASSQSRTYQETQYF.

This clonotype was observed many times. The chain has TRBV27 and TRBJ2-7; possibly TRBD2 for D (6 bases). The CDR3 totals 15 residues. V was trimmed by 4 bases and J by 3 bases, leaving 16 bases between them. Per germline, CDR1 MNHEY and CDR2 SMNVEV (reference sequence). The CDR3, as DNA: TGTGCCAGCAGTTACGGATCGGGACTCCACTACGAGCAGTACTTC. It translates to CASSYGSGLHYEQYF.

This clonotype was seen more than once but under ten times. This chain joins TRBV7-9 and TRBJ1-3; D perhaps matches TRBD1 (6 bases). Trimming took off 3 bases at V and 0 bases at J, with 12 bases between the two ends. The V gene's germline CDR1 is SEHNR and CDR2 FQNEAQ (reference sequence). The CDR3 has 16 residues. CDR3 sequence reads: CASSLGASSSGNTIYF. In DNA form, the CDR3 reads TGTGCCAGCAGCTTGGGGGCCAGCAGCTCTGGAAACACCATATATTTT.

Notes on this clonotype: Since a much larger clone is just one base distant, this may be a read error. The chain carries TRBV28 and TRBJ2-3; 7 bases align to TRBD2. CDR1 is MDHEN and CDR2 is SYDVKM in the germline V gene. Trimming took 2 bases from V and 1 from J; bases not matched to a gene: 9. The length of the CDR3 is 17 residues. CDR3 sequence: CASSLGDLGGGTDTQYF. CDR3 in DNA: TGTGCCAGCAGTTTAGGCGACTTGGGGGGGGGCACAGATACGCAGTATTTT.

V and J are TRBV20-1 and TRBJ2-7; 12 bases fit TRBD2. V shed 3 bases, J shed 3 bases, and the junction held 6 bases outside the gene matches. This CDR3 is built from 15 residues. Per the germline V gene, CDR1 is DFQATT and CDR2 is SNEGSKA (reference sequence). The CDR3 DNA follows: TGCAGTGCTAGGCCGGGACTAGCGGGCATCTACGAGCAGTACTTC. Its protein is CSARPGLAGIYEQYF.

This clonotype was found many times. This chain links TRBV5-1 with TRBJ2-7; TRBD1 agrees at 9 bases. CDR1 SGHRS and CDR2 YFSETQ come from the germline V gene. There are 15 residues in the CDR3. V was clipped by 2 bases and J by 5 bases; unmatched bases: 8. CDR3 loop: CASSLTDRGVNEQYF. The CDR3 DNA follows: TGCGCCAGCAGCTTAACGGACAGGGGTGTCAACGAGCAGTACTTC.

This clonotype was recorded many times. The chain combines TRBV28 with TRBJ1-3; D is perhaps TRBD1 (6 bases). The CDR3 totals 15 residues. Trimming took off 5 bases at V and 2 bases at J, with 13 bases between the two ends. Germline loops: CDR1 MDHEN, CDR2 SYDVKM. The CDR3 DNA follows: TGTGCCAGCAGTGGCCGGGGGGCCCCTGGAAACACCATATATTTT. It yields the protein CASSGRGAPGNTIYF.

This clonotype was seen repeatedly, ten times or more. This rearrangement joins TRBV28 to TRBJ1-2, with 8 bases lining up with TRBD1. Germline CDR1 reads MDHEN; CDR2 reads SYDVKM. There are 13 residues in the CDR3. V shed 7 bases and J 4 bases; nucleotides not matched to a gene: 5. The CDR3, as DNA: TGTGCCAGCATTAGTCAGGGGGCCTATGGCTACACCTTC. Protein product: CASISQGAYGYTF.

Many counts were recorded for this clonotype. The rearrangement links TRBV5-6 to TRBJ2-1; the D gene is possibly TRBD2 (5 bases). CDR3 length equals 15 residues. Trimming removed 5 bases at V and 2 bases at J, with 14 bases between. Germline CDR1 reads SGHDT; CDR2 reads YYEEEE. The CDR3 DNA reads TGTGCCAGCAGTTTTGGTACGGGGACCTACAATGAGCAGTTCTTC. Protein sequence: CASSFGTGTYNEQFF.

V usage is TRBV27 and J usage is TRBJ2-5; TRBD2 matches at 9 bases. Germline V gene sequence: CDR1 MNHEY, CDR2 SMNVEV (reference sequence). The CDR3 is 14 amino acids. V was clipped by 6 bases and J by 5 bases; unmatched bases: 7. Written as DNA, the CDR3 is TGTGCCAGCAGGGTAGCGGGAGCGGGGGAGACCCAGTACTTC. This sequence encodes CASRVAGAGETQYF.

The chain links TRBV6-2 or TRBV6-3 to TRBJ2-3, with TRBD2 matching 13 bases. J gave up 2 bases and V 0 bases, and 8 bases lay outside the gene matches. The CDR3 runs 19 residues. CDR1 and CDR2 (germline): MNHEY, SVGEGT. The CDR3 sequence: CASSYSNAGLAGDTDTQYF. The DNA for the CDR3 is TGTGCCAGCAGTTACTCGAATGCCGGACTAGCGGGAGACACAGATACGCAGTATTTT.

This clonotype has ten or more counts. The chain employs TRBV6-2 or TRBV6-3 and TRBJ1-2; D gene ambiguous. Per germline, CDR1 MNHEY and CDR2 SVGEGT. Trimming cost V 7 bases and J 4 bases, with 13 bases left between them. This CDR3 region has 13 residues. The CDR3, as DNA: TGTGCCAGCACCAACATGGACCGCTATGGCTACACCTTC. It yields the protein CASTNMDRYGYTF.